This T cell receptor beta chain was captured in a study of blood T cell repertoires in COVID-19. Looking at the study overall: Both acute and convalescent COVID-19 samples were obtained from the United States, Italy and Spain. PBMCs, B-cell-depleted T cells, or T cells were the source of the cDNA or gDNA that made up the material.

Looked up from germline, CDR1 is GTSNPN and CDR2 is SVGIG (reference sequence). With V trimmed by 2 bases and J by 0 bases, 9 bases remained unmatched. CDR3 length: 17 amino acids. Original analysis: Amplified reference gene primers provided the basis for estimating nucleated cell counts. Some clones are missing from TCRdb's copy, which holds only in-frame ones; the method was immunoSEQ multiplex PCR. From that table come the V and J calls and clone size; the DNA was used to work out D and trimming. The sample carries 200,000 to 250,000 clones, roughly 75% recorded once. Sample: peripheral blood. This TCR was recovered from a woman in her seventies with acute or convalescent COVID-19. The rearrangement joins TRBV30 to TRBJ1-5, with 8 positions matching TRBD1. The CDR3 bases are TGTGCCTGGAGTCTTGACAGGGGTGGGAATAGCAATCAGCCCCAGCATTTT. Translation gives CAWSLDRGGNSNQPQHF. The variable domain in full, completed from reference TRBV30 and TRBJ1-5, reads SQTIHQWPATLVQPVGSPLSLECTVEGTSNPNLYWYRQAAGRGLQLLFYSVGIGQISSEVPQNLSASRPQDRQFILSSKKLLLSDSGFYLCAWSLDRGGNSNQPQHFGDGTRLSIL.